This T cell receptor beta chain was identified in a study of CD8 T cells in Susac syndrome. Study summary: Sequencing included Susac syndrome patients, about six of them with active disease and roughly eight in remission. Susac syndrome patients were untreated, on corticosteroids with some adding intravenous immunoglobulin, or on intravenous immunoglobulin only. Points from the study as a whole: CD8+ clonal expansion in Susac was maximal in TEMRA cells and in active patients. There were around 17 Susac-specific public clones in total CD8+ repertoires and five or six in CD8+ TEMRA repertoires.

An amount of RNA that ranged from 0.5 to 1 ug was reverse transcribed with random hexamers. TCRdb reprocessed the immunoSEQ multiplex PCR reads with MiXCR, giving one entry per CDR3 protein. Here the sample spans roughly 89,000 distinct CDR3 sequences, 96% being singletons. For this clonotype: The antigen is unknown.

The CDR3 runs to 17 residues. Trimming removed 5 bases at V and 1 base at J, with 23 bases between. Germline assignment: CDR1 DFQATT and CDR2 SNEGSKA (reference sequence). The sequencing input was CD8+ T cells from PBMCs. The sequence was obtained from a human donor with Susac syndrome. V gene TRBV20-1 combines with J gene TRBJ1-1; TRBD1 is a possible D gene (6 bases). Written as DNA, the CDR3 is TGCAGTGCTGCTGGTCTCAGGGGCCCCGAGCAGAACACTGAAGCTTTCTTT. Translation gives CSAAGLRGPEQNTEAFF.